The next 6 T cell receptor beta chains were all read from a single sample in a study of vaccination and CD4 T cells after COVID-19. Their antigen targets remain unknown. Treatment meaning: approximately nine-day PBMC culture with coronavirus spike peptide pools or control peptides (ViraFEST assay). Samples of CD4+ T cells were obtained from the unexposed donor before the COVID-19 pandemic (2011-2018). CD4+ T cells that had been cultured provided DNA sequenced with the Oncomine TCR Beta short-read assay. From cultured CD4+ T cells, genomic DNA was extracted. TCRdb re-analysed the PCR reads in MiXCR, keeping a single row per CDR3 protein. The sample lists roughly 7,000 distinct CDR3 sequences, around 32% occurring once. The sequenced sample consisted of CD4+ T cells from blood, cultured in vitro. The origin of the receptors is a human donor in good health.

By share, this clonotype ranks as medium-sized. This chain joins TRBV20-1 and TRBJ1-5; 7 bases map to TRBD1. This CDR3 spans 13 amino acids. J was trimmed by 7 bases and V by 6 bases; bases with no gene match: 9. From germline, CDR1 is DFQATT and CDR2 SNEGSKA (reference sequence). CDR3 region: CSASDREVQPQHF. The CDR3 nucleotides are TGCAGTGCGTCCGACAGGGAGGTACAGCCCCAGCATTTT.

This clonotype was seen just once. The gene calls are TRBV5-4 and TRBJ2-1; 11 bases match TRBD2. Germline loops: CDR1 SGHNT, CDR2 YYREEE (reference sequence). The CDR3 extends over 16 amino acids. V was clipped by 2 bases and J by 10 bases; unmatched bases: 11. CDR3: CASSFEGLAGHKEQFF. Here the CDR3 DNA reads TGTGCCAGCAGCTTTGAAGGACTAGCGGGCCATAAGGAGCAGTTCTTC. Together with reference TRBV5-4 and TRBJ2-1, the CDR3 gives the full variable domain: ETGVTQSPTHLIKTRGQQVTLRCSSQSGHNTVSWYQQALGQGPQFIFQYYREEENGRGNFPPRFSGLQFPNYSSELNVNALELDDSALYLCASSFEGLAGHKEQFFGPGTRLTVL.

J is TRBJ1-2 and V is TRBV5-4, with D maybe TRBD1 (6 bases). CDR1 SGHNT and CDR2 YYREEE come from the germline V gene (reference sequence). The CDR3 extends over 14 amino acids. V dropped 5 bases and J dropped 4 bases, with 15 bases sitting between them. The CDR3 reads CASRPSWGRYGYTF. CDR3 bases: TGTGCCAGCAGACCATCCTGGGGGCGCTATGGCTACACCTTC.

The table lists this clonotype with a few counts. V gene TRBV7-2 combines with J gene TRBJ2-5; 14 positions agree with TRBD2. This CDR3 has 17 residues. Germline V gene sequence: CDR1 SGHTA, CDR2 FQGNSA. V trimming: 1 base; J trimming: 4 bases; junction bases outside the gene matches: 5. CDR3: CASSLVGTSGSRETQYF. As DNA, the CDR3 is TGTGCCAGCAGCTTAGTGGGGACTAGCGGGAGTAGAGAGACCCAGTACTTC.

CDR3 DNA sequence: TGTGCCAGCAGCTATCAGGGGATAGTGGGTCAGCCCCAGCATTTT. Translation: CASSYQGIVGQPQHF. The chain is built from TRBV21-1 and TRBJ1-5; the D call of TRBD1 is as the table states it, not checked on the DNA. TRBV21-1 corresponds to a pseudogene. The CDR3 sequence is 15 residues long.

The chain combines TRBV11-2 with TRBJ2-3, with D uncertain. Germline lookup yields CDR1 SGHAT and CDR2 FQNNGV. The length of the CDR3 is 14 residues. The V end was cut by 5 bases, the J end by 2 bases, with 11 bases between. CDR3 nucleotides: TGTGCCAGCAGCCTCGACGACACCACAGATACGCAGTATTTT. Amino acids: CASSLDDTTDTQYF.